This T cell receptor beta chain appears in the sequencing data of a study of blood T cell repertoires in COVID-19. The overall study: Sources were T cells, B-cell-depleted T cells, or PBMCs; the material itself was cDNA or gDNA.

The authors' processing: From reference gene primer amplification, estimates of nucleated cell counts were derived. Sequenced by immunoSEQ multiplex PCR; TCRdb stores in-frame clones only, minus some. The DNA was the basis for D and trimming; V, J and clone size are from that table. This sample carries roughly 120,000 clones, more than 75% of them seen once, and the ten largest clones take 3% to 3.5%. Germline V CDR1 and CDR2: SNHLY, FYNNEI. J gave up 3 bases and V 8 bases, and 6 bases lay outside the gene matches. The CDR3 has 14 amino acids. This chain links TRBV2 with TRBJ2-1; 8 bases agree with TRBD1. Material: peripheral blood. The receptor was derived from a woman between 45 and 65 years old with acute or convalescent COVID-19. CDR3 residues: CASLSGQVYNEQFF. The CDR3, as DNA: TGTGCCAGCCTCTCGGGACAGGTCTACAATGAGCAGTTCTTC. Supplemented by reference TRBV2 and TRBJ2-1, the full variable domain reads EPEVTQTPSHQVTQMGQEVILRCVPISNHLYFYWYRQILGQKVEFLVSFYNNEISEKSEIFDDQFSVERPDGSNFTLKIRSTKLEDSAMYFCASLSGQVYNEQFFGPGTRLTVL.